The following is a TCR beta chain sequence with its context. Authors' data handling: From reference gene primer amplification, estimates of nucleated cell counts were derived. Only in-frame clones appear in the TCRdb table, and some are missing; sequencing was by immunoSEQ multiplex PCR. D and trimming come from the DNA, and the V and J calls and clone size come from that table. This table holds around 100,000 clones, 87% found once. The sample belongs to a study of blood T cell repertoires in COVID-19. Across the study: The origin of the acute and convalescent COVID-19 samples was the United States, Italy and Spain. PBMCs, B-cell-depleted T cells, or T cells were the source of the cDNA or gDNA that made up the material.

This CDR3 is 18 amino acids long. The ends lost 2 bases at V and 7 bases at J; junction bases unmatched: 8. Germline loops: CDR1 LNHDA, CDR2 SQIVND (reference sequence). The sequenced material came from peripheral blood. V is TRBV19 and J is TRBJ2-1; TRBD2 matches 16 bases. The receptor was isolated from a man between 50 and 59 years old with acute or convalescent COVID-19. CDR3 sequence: CASSIPGTSGRARNEQFF. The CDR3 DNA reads TGTGCCAGTAGTATACCGGGGACTAGCGGGAGGGCCCGGAATGAGCAGTTCTTC.